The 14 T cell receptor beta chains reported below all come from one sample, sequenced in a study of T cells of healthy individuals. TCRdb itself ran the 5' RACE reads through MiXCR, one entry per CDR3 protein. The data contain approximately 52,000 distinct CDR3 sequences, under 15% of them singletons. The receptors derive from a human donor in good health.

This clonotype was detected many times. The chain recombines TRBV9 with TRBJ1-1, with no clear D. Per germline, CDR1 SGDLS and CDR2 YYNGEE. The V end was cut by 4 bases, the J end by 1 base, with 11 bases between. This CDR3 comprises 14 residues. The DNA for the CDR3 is TGTGCCAGCAGCCCTCCGGCGGAGAACACTGAAGCTTTCTTT. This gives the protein CASSPPAENTEAFF.

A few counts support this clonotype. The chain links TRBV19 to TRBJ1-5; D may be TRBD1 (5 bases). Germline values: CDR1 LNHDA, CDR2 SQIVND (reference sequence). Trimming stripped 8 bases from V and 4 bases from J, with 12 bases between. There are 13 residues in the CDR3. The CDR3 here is CASEGEFNQPQHF. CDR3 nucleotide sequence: TGTGCCAGTGAAGGGGAATTTAATCAGCCCCAGCATTTT.

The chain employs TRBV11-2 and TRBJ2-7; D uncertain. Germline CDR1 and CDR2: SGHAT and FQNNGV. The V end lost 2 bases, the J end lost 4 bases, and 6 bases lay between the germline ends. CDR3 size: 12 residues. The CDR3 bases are TGTGCCAGCAGCTTAATCGAGTACGAGCAGTACTTC. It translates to CASSLIEYEQYF.

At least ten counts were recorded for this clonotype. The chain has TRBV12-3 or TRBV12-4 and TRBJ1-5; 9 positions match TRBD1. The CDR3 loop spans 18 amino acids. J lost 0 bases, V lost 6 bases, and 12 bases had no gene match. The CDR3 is CASSPGQGGDYSNQPQHF. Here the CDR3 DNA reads TGTGCCAGCAGCCCGGGACAGGGTGGGGATTATAGCAATCAGCCCCAGCATTTT.

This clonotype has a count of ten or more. This CDR3 is CASSLGWSYTF. The DNA of the CDR3 is TGTGCCAGCAGCCTCGGGTGGAGCTACACCTTC. The V and J genes are TRBV2 and TRBJ1-2; D not resolved. V shed 6 bases and J shed 9 bases, with 11 bases lying between them. The germline gives CDR1 SNHLY, CDR2 FYNNEI. This CDR3 is 11 amino acids long.

DNA for the CDR3: TGTGCCAGCAGCCCTAGCGGGGGGAACAATGAGCAGTTCTTC. Amino acid sequence: CASSPSGGNNEQFF. This chain joins TRBV7-2 and TRBJ2-1, with 11 bases that match TRBD2. The CDR3 contains 14 residues. Trimming removed 5 bases from V and 5 bases from J; junction bases left unmatched: 2. Germline CDR1 is SGHTA and CDR2 is FQGNSA.

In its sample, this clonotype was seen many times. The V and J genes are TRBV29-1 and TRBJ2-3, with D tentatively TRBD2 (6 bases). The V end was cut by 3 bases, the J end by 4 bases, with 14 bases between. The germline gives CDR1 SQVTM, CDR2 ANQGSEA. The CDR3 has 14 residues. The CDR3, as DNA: TGCAGCGTTGATTCGACTAGGCCCGCAGATACGCAGTATTTT. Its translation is CSVDSTRPADTQYF.

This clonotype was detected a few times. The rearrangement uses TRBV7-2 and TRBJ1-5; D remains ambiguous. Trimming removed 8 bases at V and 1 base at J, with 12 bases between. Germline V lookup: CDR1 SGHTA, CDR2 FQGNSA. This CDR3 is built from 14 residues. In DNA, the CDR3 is TGTGCCAGCCGAGCCGCGGGGAGCAATCAGCCCCAGCATTTT. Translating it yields CASRAAGSNQPQHF.

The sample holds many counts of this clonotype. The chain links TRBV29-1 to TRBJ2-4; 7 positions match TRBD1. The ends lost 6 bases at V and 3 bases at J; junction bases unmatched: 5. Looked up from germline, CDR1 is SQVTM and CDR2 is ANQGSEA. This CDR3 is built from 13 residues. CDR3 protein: CSVAGTVKNIQYF. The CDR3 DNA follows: TGCAGCGTCGCCGGGACAGTCAAAAACATTCAGTACTTC.

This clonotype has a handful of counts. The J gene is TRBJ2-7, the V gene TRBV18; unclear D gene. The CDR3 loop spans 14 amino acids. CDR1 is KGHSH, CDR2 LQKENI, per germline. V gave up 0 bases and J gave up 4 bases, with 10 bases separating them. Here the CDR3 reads CASSPPPPNYEQYF. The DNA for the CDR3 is TGTGCCAGCTCACCACCACCCCCCAATTACGAGCAGTACTTC.

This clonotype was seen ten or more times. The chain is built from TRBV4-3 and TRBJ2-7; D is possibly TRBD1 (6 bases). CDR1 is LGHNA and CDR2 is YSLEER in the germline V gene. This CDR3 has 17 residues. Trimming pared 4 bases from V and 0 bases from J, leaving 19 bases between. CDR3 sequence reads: CASSLTWTDTSSYEQYF. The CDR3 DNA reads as TGCGCCAGCAGCCTAACGTGGACAGATACCAGCTCCTACGAGCAGTACTTC.

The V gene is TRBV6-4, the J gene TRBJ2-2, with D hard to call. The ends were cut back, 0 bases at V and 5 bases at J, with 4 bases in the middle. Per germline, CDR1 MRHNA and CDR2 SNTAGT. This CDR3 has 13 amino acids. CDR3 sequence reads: CASSDSETGELFF. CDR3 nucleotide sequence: TGTGCCAGCAGTGACTCTGAGACCGGGGAGCTGTTTTTT.

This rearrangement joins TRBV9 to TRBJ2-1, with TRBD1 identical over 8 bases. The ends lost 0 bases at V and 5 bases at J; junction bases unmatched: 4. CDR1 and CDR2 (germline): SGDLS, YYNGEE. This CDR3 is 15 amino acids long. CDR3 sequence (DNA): TGTGCCAGCAGCGTAGGCCCGACAGGGGACAATGAGCAGTTCTTC. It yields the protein CASSVGPTGDNEQFF.

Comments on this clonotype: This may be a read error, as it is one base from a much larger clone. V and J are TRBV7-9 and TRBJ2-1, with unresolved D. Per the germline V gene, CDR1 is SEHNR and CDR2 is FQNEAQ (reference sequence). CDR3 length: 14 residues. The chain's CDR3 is CVSSLDRKGNEQFF. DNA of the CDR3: TGTGTCAGCAGCCTGGACCGCAAGGGTAATGAGCAGTTCTTC.